This entry features one TCR beta chain sequence. The target antigen is unknown. The V and J ends lost 2 bases and 1 base respectively, with 8 bases between them. This CDR3 has 14 residues. CDR1 is MDHEN and CDR2 is SYDVKM in the germline V gene. The data are from a study of cytomegalovirus exposure and HLA in healthy donors. The assay was immunoSEQ multiplex PCR, and TCRdb's table has in-frame clones only and misses some. The sample has approximately 150,000 clones, less than 95% seen once; the top ten hold 3% to 3.5%. While the first cohort had hundreds of subjects, the donors belonged to the separate validation cohort of more than 95 subjects. Study results and limitations: Most TCR sequences were seen very rarely across donors, but some public TCRs occurred in many.

V and J are TRBV28 and TRBJ1-1; maybe TRBD1 (5 bases). Sequenced material: PBMCs. This receptor was taken from a woman under 30 in good health and CMV-seropositive. CDR3 amino acids: CASSLSRENTEAFF. For the CDR3, the DNA is TGTGCCAGCAGTTTAAGCAGGGAGAACACTGAAGCTTTCTTT. Looking up the rest from reference TRBV28 and TRBJ1-1 gives the full variable domain: DVKVTQSSRYLVKRTGEKVFLECVQDMDHENMFWYRQDPGLGLRLIYFSYDVKMKEKGDIPEGYSVSREKKERFSLILESASTNQTSMYLCASSLSRENTEAFFGQGTRLTVV.